These 7 T cell receptor beta chains were all obtained from the same sample, sequenced in a study of CD8 T cells in Susac syndrome. Reverse transcription of about 0.5 to 1 ug RNA used random hexamers. TCRdb re-called the immunoSEQ multiplex PCR reads with MiXCR, one entry per CDR3 protein. The sample has some 140,000 distinct CDR3 sequences, around 90% seen once; the top ten hold over 0.2%. Sequencing input: CD8+ T cells from PBMCs. Every receptor here comes from a human donor with multiple sclerosis.

This chain links TRBV27 with TRBJ1-5; maybe TRBD1 (5 bases). Germline CDR1 reads MNHEY; CDR2 reads SMNVEV (reference sequence). The CDR3 is 13 residues long. The ends were cut back, 6 bases at V and 9 bases at J, with 15 bases in the middle. The CDR3 DNA is TGTGCCAGCAGCCTCTCGGCGGGACGGCCCCAGCATTTT. As protein: CASSLSAGRPQHF.

The J gene is TRBJ2-7, the V gene TRBV20-1; D is perhaps TRBD2 (6 bases). Germline-derived CDR1 and CDR2 are DFQATT and SNEGSKA (reference sequence). The CDR3 is made up of 15 amino acids. V gave up 0 bases and J gave up 6 bases, with 18 bases separating them. This CDR3 reads CSARDGTSGRAEQYF. The CDR3 bases are TGCAGTGCTAGAGATGGCACGAGCGGGCGTGCCGAGCAGTACTTC.

The rearrangement links TRBV27 to TRBJ2-1; D unresolved. Germline V CDR1 and CDR2: MNHEY, SMNVEV (reference sequence). This CDR3 is 15 amino acids long. The germline V and J ends were trimmed by 4 bases and 4 bases, with 14 bases remaining between them. CDR3 amino acids: CASSSASSIYNEQFF. The DNA of the CDR3 is TGTGCCAGCAGTTCGGCCTCATCGATATACAATGAGCAGTTCTTC.

This chain joins TRBV28 and TRBJ2-1; D call uncertain. The V and J ends lost 6 bases and 9 bases respectively, with 15 bases between them. Per the germline V gene, CDR1 is MDHEN and CDR2 is SYDVKM. CDR3 length equals 13 residues. The CDR3, as DNA: TGTGCCAGCAGGAGTCTTGGTGTGACTGAGCAGTTCTTC. It codes for CASRSLGVTEQFF.

The chain couples TRBV6-5 to TRBJ2-2, with D maybe TRBD1 (5 bases). The CDR3 runs 15 residues. V lost 2 bases and J 0 bases, leaving 7 bases between the germline ends. Per germline, CDR1 MNHEY and CDR2 SVGAGI. This chain's CDR3 is CASSYGHTNTGELFF. As DNA, the CDR3 is TGTGCCAGCAGTTACGGACATACGAACACCGGGGAGCTGTTTTTT.

This rearrangement joins TRBV13 to TRBJ2-1, with D tentatively TRBD2 (5 bases). This CDR3 is built from 17 residues. V was clipped by 1 base and J by 7 bases, with 20 bases between them. CDR1 and CDR2 from the germline V gene are PRHDT and FYEKMQ (reference sequence). The CDR3 sequence is CASSLALQRTAGNEQFF. The CDR3 DNA follows: TGTGCCAGCAGCTTAGCCCTGCAGCGGACTGCCGGGAATGAGCAGTTCTTC.

The chain links TRBV7-9 to TRBJ1-2, with TRBD1 as a possible D gene (5 bases). This CDR3 is built from 15 residues. Germline V gene sequence: CDR1 SEHNR, CDR2 FQNEAQ (reference sequence). V was shortened by 1 base and J by 4 bases, with 13 bases between the two germline ends. The CDR3 spells CASSLGPGRIYGYTF. In DNA, the CDR3 is TGTGCCAGCAGCTTAGGTCCAGGGAGGATCTATGGCTACACCTTC. The full variable domain, its missing parts supplied by reference TRBV7-9 and TRBJ1-2, is DTGVSQNPRHKITKRGQNVTFRCDPISEHNRLYWYRQTLGQGPEFLTYFQNEAQLEKSRLLSDRFSAERPKGSFSTLEIQRTEQGDSAMYLCASSLGPGRIYGYTFGSGTRLTVV.